This TCR beta chain came from a study of blood T cells in healthy people across ages. The CDR3 is made up of 15 amino acids. The junction had 4 bases not matched to a gene; V was cut back by 1 base and J by 3 bases. With a J-beta primer mix and a sample-barcoded 5' primer, a second PCR ran about 7 to 12 cycles. TCRdb itself ran the 5' RACE reads through MiXCR, one entry per CDR3 protein. The repertoire holds approximately 790,000 distinct CDR3 sequences, around 62% seen once, with 28% in the top ten. Each sample yielded at least 6 micrograms of PBMC total RNA. The source material was blood. The receptor was derived from a man between 25 and 39 years old in good health. The chain joins TRBV12-3 or TRBV12-4 to TRBJ2-3, with TRBD1 identical over 7 bases. The CDR3 DNA is TGTGCCAGCAGTTTAGTCGGGGACAGAACAGATACGCAGTATTTT. It yields the protein CASSLVGDRTDTQYF.